The 2 T cell receptor beta chains below were found in one sample sequenced in a study of T cells in Graves' hyperthyroidism and ophthalmopathy. RNA transcripts were the template for amplifying TCR beta CDR3 regions. First-round RT-PCR of the TCR CDR3 relied on the HTBI primer set. TCRdb fed the multiplex PCR reads into MiXCR, producing one record per CDR3 protein. The profile shows a few hundred thousand distinct CDR3 sequences, around 16% of them singletons. The source material was blood. The receptors were gathered from a woman aged 25 to 39 with Graves' hyperthyroidism.

This clonotype was picked up many times. The V and J genes are TRBV3-1 and TRBJ2-2; tentative D call: TRBD1 (6 bases). V was cut by 1 base and J by 2 bases, with 11 bases left in between. The CDR3 runs 16 residues. CDR1 is LGHDT and CDR2 is YNNKEL in the germline V gene (reference sequence). CDR3 DNA sequence: TGTGCCAGCAGCCAAGGGACAGAATTTAACACCGGGGAGCTGTTTTTT. This codes for CASSQGTEFNTGELFF.

This clonotype occurred many times. This chain links TRBV7-2 with TRBJ2-7, with TRBD2 matching 10 bases. This CDR3 region has 14 residues. Losses at the gene ends were 5 bases for V and 2 bases for J; bases not matched to a gene: 3. Germline CDR1 and CDR2: SGHTA and FQGNSA. The CDR3 DNA is TGTGCCAGCAGCACAACTAGCGGGGCCTACGAGCAGTACTTC. Amino acids: CASSTTSGAYEQYF. Looking up the rest from reference TRBV7-2 and TRBJ2-7 gives the full variable domain: GAGVSQSPSNKVTEKGKDVELRCDPISGHTALYWYRQSLGQGLEFLIYFQGNSAPDKSGLPSDRFSAERTGGSVSTLTIQRTQQEDSAVYLCASSTTSGAYEQYFGPGTRLTVT.